These 14 T cell receptor beta chains originate from one sample sequenced in a study of graft-versus-host responses after intestinal transplantation. The assay was immunoSEQ multiplex PCR, and TCRdb's table has in-frame clones only and misses some. The sample comprises 6,500 to 7,500 clones, 30% of which are singletons, and nearly 4% rests with the top ten. The starting material was alloreactive CD4+ T cells from a mixed lymphocyte reaction culture, obtained before transplantation. The subset: CFSE-low proliferating T cells sorted from roughly 6-day pre-transplant mixed lymphocyte reaction (GvH or HvG direction). The receptors originated from a human patient who was an organ donor for intestinal transplantation.

There are a few counts of this clone. The chain recombines TRBV4-2 with TRBJ2-1, with D unclear. CDR3 length: 11 residues. The germline V gene has CDR1 LGHNA and CDR2 YNFKEQ. Deletions cut 5 bases from V and 5 bases from J, with 4 bases between. In DNA form, the CDR3 reads TGTGCCAGCAGCTATAACAATGAGCAGTTCTTC. Translating it yields CASSYNNEQFF.

This clone has just a few counts. This chain uses TRBV7-9 with TRBJ1-1; no reliable D call. The CDR3 is 13 residues long. Germline values: CDR1 SEHNR, CDR2 FQNEAQ (reference sequence). V was shortened by 3 bases and J by 4 bases, with 9 bases between the two germline ends. CDR3 sequence reads: CASSFGRGTEAFF. The CDR3 DNA sequence: TGTGCCAGCAGCTTTGGACGGGGCACTGAAGCTTTCTTT. Looking up the rest from reference TRBV7-9 and TRBJ1-1 gives the full variable domain: DTGVSQNPRHKITKRGQNVTFRCDPISEHNRLYWYRQTLGQGPEFLTYFQNEAQLEKSRLLSDRFSAERPKGSFSTLEIQRTEQGDSAMYLCASSFGRGTEAFFGQGTRLTVV.

This chain links TRBV11-2 with TRBJ2-7; 9 bases fit TRBD2. The CDR3 sequence is 15 residues long. Germline assignment: CDR1 SGHAT and CDR2 FQNNGV. V gave up 1 base and J gave up 6 bases; unmatched junction bases: 7. CDR3 protein: CASSLVRGRAAEQYF. The DNA of the CDR3 is TGTGCCAGCAGCTTAGTTCGCGGGAGGGCCGCCGAGCAGTACTTC.

The chain carries TRBV10-3 and TRBJ1-1; no reliable D call. The CDR3 totals 15 residues. CDR1 is ENHRY and CDR2 is SYGVKD in the germline V gene. V was trimmed by 6 bases and J by 4 bases, leaving 18 bases between them. This chain's CDR3 is CAISRGPTGGTEAFF. Here the CDR3 DNA reads TGTGCCATCAGCCGCGGGCCTACGGGTGGCACTGAAGCTTTCTTT.

The chain is built from TRBV18 and TRBJ1-2; 7 nucleotides match TRBD1. CDR1 is KGHSH, CDR2 LQKENI, per germline. The length of the CDR3 is 13 residues. V lost 6 bases, J lost 2 bases, and 3 bases stayed unmatched. In DNA form, the CDR3 reads TGTGCCAGCTCTGGGACAGTCAACTATGGCTACACCTTC. Translating it yields CASSGTVNYGYTF.

In its sample, this clone was seen a few times. The chain has TRBV6-5 and TRBJ2-3; D gene ambiguous. Trimming took off 6 bases at V and 0 bases at J, with 13 bases between the two ends. This CDR3 region has 15 residues. Germline V gene sequence: CDR1 MNHEY, CDR2 SVGAGI. The CDR3 here is CASSPTFTSTDTQYF. CDR3 sequence (DNA): TGTGCCAGCAGCCCGACTTTTACTAGCACAGATACGCAGTATTTT.

As to this clone: One base away lies a much larger clone, so this may be a sequencing read error. This chain connects TRBV6-1 to TRBJ2-1; perhaps TRBD1 as D (5 bases). The CDR3 sequence is 13 residues long. The germline V gene encodes CDR1 MNHNS and CDR2 SASEGT. V was trimmed by 7 bases and J by 10 bases, leaving 17 bases between them. For the CDR3, the DNA is TGTGCCAGCATGGTGGCACAGGTCTACGAGCAGTTCTTC. This gives the protein CASMVAQVYEQFF.

V gene TRBV7-2 combines with J gene TRBJ1-1; 8 bases line up with TRBD1. Germline lookup yields CDR1 SGHTA and CDR2 FQGNSA. V gave up 5 bases and J gave up 7 bases; unmatched junction bases: 6. There are 13 residues in the CDR3. In DNA, the CDR3 is TGTGCCAGCAGCGTCCAACAGGGGGGTGAAGCTTTCTTT. As protein: CASSVQQGGEAFF.

The V call is TRBV6-6, the J call TRBJ1-2; D call uncertain. Germline CDR1 is MNHNY and CDR2 is SVGAGI (reference sequence). Trimming took off 10 bases at V and 2 bases at J, with 14 bases between the two ends. The CDR3 sequence is 13 residues long. CDR3 bases: TGTGCCACCTCCGTGAGGGAGAACTATGGCTACACCTTC. It is translated as CATSVRENYGYTF.

The chain employs TRBV28 and TRBJ2-7; possibly TRBD2 for D (5 bases). V was cut by 5 bases and J by 7 bases, with 18 bases left in between. The CDR3 spans 14 residues. Looked up from germline, CDR1 is MDHEN and CDR2 is SYDVKM. Written as DNA, the CDR3 is TGTGCCAGCAGTAAATGGGTAGGTTCGGGAGAGCAGTACTTC. Its protein is CASSKWVGSGEQYF.

This clone is medium-sized (0.01 to 0.1%) in the sample. The chain links TRBV29-1 to TRBJ1-1; 7 nucleotides match TRBD1. V lost 1 base to trimming and J lost 8 bases; unmatched junction nucleotides: 7. This CDR3 has 13 residues. Germline-derived CDR1 and CDR2 are SQVTM and ANQGSEA. CDR3 coding DNA: TGCAGCGTTGAAGCCCAACAGGGGACCGAAGCTTTCTTT. This gives the protein CSVEAQQGTEAFF.

This clone was observed once. A far more abundant clone sits one base away, making this likely a read error. The same CDR3 is also encoded by other DNA sequences in this sample. This chain uses TRBV7-3 with TRBJ1-3; D is possibly TRBD1 (6 bases). CDR3 length: 15 amino acids. CDR1 and CDR2 from the germline V gene are SGHTA and FQGTGA. The CDR3 sequence: CASSPSGTTGNTIYF. CDR3 nucleotide sequence: TGTGCCAGCAGCCCATCCGGGACAACTGGGAACACCATATATTTT.

The gene calls are TRBV5-1 and TRBJ2-1; TRBD2 matches 10 bases. Trimming at V came to 5 bases and at J to 9 bases, leaving 17 bases not matched to a gene. Germline V lookup: CDR1 SGHRS, CDR2 YFSETQ. The CDR3 has 17 residues. CDR3 sequence (DNA): TGCGCCAGCAGACCAGAACTAGCGGGGTCAGAGGCCGGTGAGCAGTTCTTC. It is translated as CASRPELAGSEAGEQFF.

This clone is medium-sized within its sample. The chain recombines TRBV18 with TRBJ1-5, with D tentatively TRBD1 (6 bases). The ends were cut back, 4 bases at V and 3 bases at J, with 19 bases in the middle. The germline CDR1 and CDR2 sequences are KGHSH and LQKENI. The CDR3 spans 17 residues. The CDR3 DNA reads as TGTGCCAGCTCACTAAACTCCAGGGGCCGCATCAATCAGCCCCAGCATTTT. It translates to CASSLNSRGRINQPQHF.